This T cell receptor (beta chain) is from a study of CD8+ T cells in alopecia areata. For the study at large: Grafted skin came from C3H/HeJ donors with spontaneous alopecia (about 6-13 months old) and was placed on approximately 7-10-week-old female C3H/HeJ mice.

Reverse transcribed after extraction, RNA yielded cDNA as the sequencing template. Libraries were prepared by immunoSEQ multiplex PCR; TCRdb keeps only in-frame clonotypes and omits some of them. Sampling found some 3,000 clones, none seen once. Germline V CDR1 and CDR2: NSQYPW, LRSPGD (reference sequence). The V segment lost 1 base and the J segment 2 bases; nucleotides outside the gene matches: 2. This CDR3 contains 16 residues. Whole-study findings and limits: Unlike in mice, where it was clearer, TCR sharing across patients was less clear, possibly HLA-related. Alphabeta T cells residing in normal skin are also sequenced in scalp samples. Clonality in lesional scalp, especially alopecia totalis/universalis, exceeded that of normal scalp.

This clone was picked up many times. Its antigen is unknown. Mouse names are used for the genes. Read coverage stops 4 residues before the CDR3 terminus; the germline J gene supplies the remainder. This chain connects TRBV1 to TRBJ2-4; 11 bases are shared with TRBD1. The sample taken for sequencing was lesional skin. The receptor was isolated from a C3H/HeJ mouse with alopecia areata. Mouse MHC haplotype: H2-k. The CDR3 sequence: CTCSAGTGGDQNTLYF. The sequenced part of the CDR3 DNA is TGCACCTGCAGTGCAGGGACAGGGGGCGATCAAAAC.